This entry lists 14 T cell receptor beta chains sequenced from one sample in a study of cytomegalovirus exposure and HLA in healthy donors. The assay was immunoSEQ multiplex PCR, and TCRdb's table has in-frame clones only and misses some. The sample lists approximately 110,000 clones, around 94% occurring once. Input material: PBMCs. The source is a woman younger than 30 in good health and CMV-seronegative.

This clone came up once. The rearrangement links TRBV11-2 to TRBJ1-3; D may be TRBD1 (6 bases). CDR1 is SGHAT, CDR2 FQNNGV, per germline. CDR3 length: 17 residues. Trimming took off 6 bases at V and 3 bases at J, with 21 bases between the two ends. The CDR3 sequence: CASRLSAQGTGGNTIYF. For the CDR3, the DNA is TGTGCCAGCAGACTGAGCGCACAGGGAACGGGTGGAAACACCATATATTTT. Combining the CDR3 with reference TRBV11-2 and TRBJ1-3 gives the whole variable domain EAGVAQSPRYKIIEKRQSVAFWCNPISGHATLYWYQQILGQGPKLLIQFQNNGVVDDSQLPKDRFSAERLKGVDSTLKIQPAKLEDSAVYLCASRLSAQGTGGNTIYFGEGSWLTVV.

The chain links TRBV4-1 to TRBJ1-1; 8 positions match TRBD1. The CDR3 sequence is 15 residues long. V shed 3 bases, J shed 6 bases, and the junction held 9 bases outside the gene matches. Germline V lookup: CDR1 MGHRA, CDR2 YSYEKL. CDR3 residues: CASSHPGQGRAEAFF. CDR3 bases: TGCGCCAGCAGCCACCCCGGACAGGGCAGGGCTGAAGCTTTCTTT.

The chain employs TRBV27 and TRBJ2-1; D not resolved. The CDR3 runs 16 residues. Trimming removed 0 bases at V and 2 bases at J, with 11 bases between. The germline gives CDR1 MNHEY, CDR2 SMNVEV (reference sequence). CDR3 nucleotide sequence: TGTGCCAGCAGTTTATCCGATAGCCGAACCTACAATGAGCAGTTCTTC. Its protein is CASSLSDSRTYNEQFF.

This clone was seen a handful of times. The V and J genes are TRBV2 and TRBJ2-5; D remains unclear. Between the trimmed V and J ends, which lost 4 bases and 7 bases, there was a span of 7 bases. The CDR3 runs to 11 residues. Germline lookup yields CDR1 SNHLY and CDR2 FYNNEI. The CDR3 here is CASSVLGTQYF. CDR3 bases: TGTGCCAGCAGTGTCCTAGGGACCCAGTACTTC.

The CDR3 sequence is CASSKRLVSTDTQYF. Written as DNA, the CDR3 is TGTGCCAGTAGTAAAAGACTAGTTAGCACAGATACGCAGTATTTT. This chain joins TRBV19 and TRBJ2-3; weak D call: TRBD2 (6 bases). Germline CDR1 LNHDA, CDR2 SQIVND (reference sequence). The V end lost 4 bases, the J end lost 0 bases, and 11 bases lay between the germline ends. The CDR3 consists of 15 residues.

The chain employs TRBV28 and TRBJ2-3; D perhaps matches TRBD2 (5 bases). This CDR3 has 13 amino acids. The germline V gene has CDR1 MDHEN and CDR2 SYDVKM. The ends were cut back, 3 bases at V and 6 bases at J, with 10 bases in the middle. For the CDR3, the DNA is TGTGCCAGCAGTTTGCCAAAGCGGGATACGCAGTATTTT. It is translated as CASSLPKRDTQYF.

This chain uses TRBV28 with TRBJ2-1, with TRBD1 matching over 10 bases. The V and J ends lost 6 bases and 9 bases, in that order; junction bases with no gene match: 5. Per germline, CDR1 MDHEN and CDR2 SYDVKM. The CDR3 runs to 13 residues. This chain's CDR3 is CASRRQGAGEQFF. The CDR3 DNA sequence: TGTGCCAGCAGGCGACAGGGGGCGGGTGAGCAGTTCTTC.

This rearrangement joins TRBV6-5 to TRBJ2-7; TRBD2 matches at 7 bases. Germline V gives CDR1 MNHEY, CDR2 SVGAGI. The length of the CDR3 is 13 residues. Trimming cost V 6 bases and J 2 bases; bases outside gene matches: 4. DNA for the CDR3: TGTGCCAGCAGGTCCGGGACTACCTACGAGCAGTACTTC. It yields the protein CASRSGTTYEQYF.

V gene TRBV19 combines with J gene TRBJ1-1; D ambiguous. CDR3 length equals 15 residues. The V end lost 3 bases, the J end lost 3 bases, and 14 bases lay between the germline ends. Germline-derived CDR1 and CDR2 are LNHDA and SQIVND (reference sequence). The CDR3 nucleotides read TGTGCCAGTAGTATTTCAGCCGGCGGCGACACTGAAGCTTTCTTT. Translating gives CASSISAGGDTEAFF. The whole variable domain, filled in from reference TRBV19 and TRBJ1-1, reads DGGITQSPKYLFRKEGQNVTLSCEQNLNHDAMYWYRQDPGQGLRLIYYSQIVNDFQKGDIAEGYSVSREKKESFPLTVTSAQKNPTAFYLCASSISAGGDTEAFFGQGTRLTVV.

The J gene is TRBJ2-7, the V gene TRBV5-1, with a tentative D call TRBD2 (6 bases). Germline V lookup: CDR1 SGHRS, CDR2 YFSETQ. V was pared by 0 bases and J by 3 bases, with 13 bases between. CDR3 length: 15 residues. CDR3 amino acids: CASSLGAGTYYEQYF. Here the CDR3 DNA reads TGCGCCAGCAGCTTGGGGGCGGGAACTTACTACGAGCAGTACTTC.

The genes are TRBV6-1 and TRBJ1-5, with D possibly TRBD1 on 6 matching bases. Germline V gene sequence: CDR1 MNHNS, CDR2 SASEGT. This CDR3 is built from 15 residues. V shed 5 bases and J shed 4 bases, with 15 bases lying between them. The CDR3 DNA follows: TGTGCCAGCAGTCTGGGGGACACCCCAAATCAGCCCCAGCATTTT. Translating it yields CASSLGDTPNQPQHF.

V usage is TRBV5-6 and J usage is TRBJ1-2; weak D call: TRBD1 (6 bases). V was trimmed by 1 base and J by 1 base, leaving 11 bases between them. CDR1 SGHDT and CDR2 YYEEEE come from the germline V gene. The CDR3 sequence is 15 residues long. CDR3 nucleotide sequence: TGTGCCAGCAGCTTGCGTTTACAGGGTAACTATGGCTACACCTTC. Translation: CASSLRLQGNYGYTF.

The CDR3 reads CASRRALDDTEAFF. CDR3 coding DNA: TGTGCCAGCAGGCGGGCGTTAGATGATACTGAAGCTTTCTTT. This chain joins TRBV6-1 and TRBJ1-1; D not resolved. Trimming shortened V by 6 bases and J by 5 bases, and 16 bases separated the two germline ends. Germline CDR1 is MNHNS and CDR2 is SASEGT. This CDR3 is built from 14 residues.

The gene calls are TRBV10-3 and TRBJ1-2; unclear D gene. V lost 3 bases, J lost 4 bases, and 6 bases lay in between. The CDR3 contains 12 residues. CDR1 and CDR2 (germline): ENHRY, SYGVKD. The CDR3 is CAISDISYGYTF. CDR3 bases: TGTGCCATCAGTGATATCTCCTATGGCTACACCTTC.